The 28 T cell receptor beta chains below come from one sample, sequenced in a study of cytomegalovirus exposure and HLA in healthy donors. Profiling relied on immunoSEQ multiplex PCR, and the TCRdb table lists in-frame clones only, not all of them. The table lists approximately 170,000 clones, just under 85% of them singletons. The sequencing input was PBMCs. The source is a man aged 25-45 years in good health and CMV-seropositive.

V and J are TRBV27 and TRBJ2-5; 8 nucleotides match TRBD1. The junction had 6 bases not matched to a gene; V was cut back by 6 bases and J by 6 bases. The CDR3 spans 13 residues. CDR1 is MNHEY and CDR2 is SMNVEV in the germline V gene (reference sequence). Here the CDR3 DNA reads TGTGCCAGCAGAGTGGACAGGGCACAGACCCAGTACTTC. Residues: CASRVDRAQTQYF.

This clone was found once. The V gene is TRBV5-4, the J gene TRBJ2-3; weak D call: TRBD2 (6 bases). This CDR3 has 14 residues. V was pared by 4 bases and J by 2 bases, with 11 bases between. The germline V gene has CDR1 SGHNT and CDR2 YYREEE (reference sequence). Here the CDR3 reads CASSPGGVTDTQYF. CDR3 nucleotides: TGTGCCAGCAGCCCCGGCGGGGTCACAGATACGCAGTATTTT.

The V and J genes are TRBV9 and TRBJ2-7; 7 bases fit TRBD1. CDR1 SGDLS and CDR2 YYNGEE come from the germline V gene. The CDR3 totals 15 residues. The trim removed 4 bases at V and 3 bases at J, leaving 10 bases unmatched. The CDR3 DNA reads TGTGCCAGCAGCCTAGAGGGGACAGAGAACTACGAGCAGTACTTC. This gives the protein CASSLEGTENYEQYF.

The CDR3 region has the DNA TGTGCCTGGGGGGGACAGCACTCTGGGGCCAACGTCCTGACTTTC. As protein: CAWGGQHSGANVLTF. The chain joins TRBV30 to TRBJ2-6; the match to TRBD1 covers 7 bases. With 5 bases clipped from V and 0 bases from J, the junction kept 4 bases outside the gene matches. CDR1 is GTSNPN and CDR2 is SVGIG in the germline V gene (reference sequence). The CDR3 runs to 15 residues.

The chain links TRBV5-6 to TRBJ1-5; 8 bases agree with TRBD1. This CDR3 has 16 residues. Germline V gene sequence: CDR1 SGHDT, CDR2 YYEEEE. Trimming at V came to 3 bases and at J to 0 bases, leaving 5 bases not matched to a gene. CDR3 DNA: TGTGCCAGCAGCTGGACAGGGAGCGATAGCAATCAGCCCCAGCATTTT. This sequence encodes CASSWTGSDSNQPQHF.

The gene calls are TRBV4-3 and TRBJ2-3; possibly TRBD2 for D (5 bases). The V gene lost 0 bases and the J gene lost 6 bases, with 7 bases spanning the gap. This CDR3 has 13 amino acids. CDR1 is LGHNA and CDR2 is YSLEER in the germline V gene. The CDR3 reads CASSQEGGDTQYF. The DNA of the CDR3 is TGCGCCAGCAGCCAAGAGGGCGGGGATACGCAGTATTTT.

The chain combines TRBV5-1 with TRBJ2-5; 8 nucleotides agree with TRBD1. Per germline, CDR1 SGHRS and CDR2 YFSETQ. The CDR3 runs to 14 residues. V dropped 4 bases and J dropped 2; count of bases not matched to a gene: 4. The CDR3 loop is CASSGDRWQETQYF. The CDR3 coding sequence is TGCGCCAGCAGCGGGGACAGGTGGCAAGAGACCCAGTACTTC.

The chain employs TRBV6-5 and TRBJ1-5, with D uncertain. This CDR3 has 16 residues. Per germline, CDR1 MNHEY and CDR2 SVGAGI. Deletions cut 2 bases from V and 6 bases from J, with 17 bases between. In DNA form, the CDR3 reads TGTGCCAGCAGTTACATGGGCCCGAACCCCGCTCAGCCCCAGCATTTT. It translates to CASSYMGPNPAQPQHF.

The chain recombines TRBV6-5 with TRBJ2-1; D unresolved. Trimming cost V 4 bases and J 5 bases, with 18 bases left between them. Germline CDR1 MNHEY, CDR2 SVGAGI. The CDR3 extends over 16 amino acids. Here the CDR3 reads CASSSPGSFDDNEQFF. CDR3 bases: TGTGCCAGCAGTTCCCCGGGTAGCTTCGACGACAATGAGCAGTTCTTC.

The V gene is TRBV13, the J gene TRBJ1-1; perhaps TRBD1 as D (6 bases). The CDR3 is 14 amino acids. Germline loops: CDR1 PRHDT, CDR2 FYEKMQ (reference sequence). The V gene lost 4 bases and the J gene lost 3 bases, with 12 bases spanning the gap. CDR3 residues: CASSSHPGDTEAFF. The CDR3 region has the DNA TGTGCCAGCAGCTCGCACCCAGGGGACACTGAAGCTTTCTTT.

The V and J genes are TRBV4-1 and TRBJ2-7; TRBD2 matches at 7 bases. CDR3 size: 13 residues. The germline V gene has CDR1 MGHRA and CDR2 YSYEKL. The V gene end was trimmed by 4 bases and the J gene end by 3 bases; junction bases not matched to a gene: 3. The DNA of the CDR3 is TGCGCCAGCAGCCCGGGACTATTCTACGAGCAGTACTTC. Amino acids: CASSPGLFYEQYF.

V is TRBV27 and J is TRBJ2-7; a possible D gene is TRBD2 (5 bases). Germline values: CDR1 MNHEY, CDR2 SMNVEV (reference sequence). Trimming shortened V by 3 bases and J by 2 bases, and 8 bases separated the two germline ends. This CDR3 is built from 13 residues. The CDR3 spells CASSFGVTYEQYF. The CDR3 nucleotides read TGTGCCAGCAGTTTCGGGGTTACCTACGAGCAGTACTTC.

The chain combines TRBV10-3 with TRBJ2-7; D is perhaps TRBD1 (5 bases). The V gene's germline CDR1 is ENHRY and CDR2 SYGVKD. V gave up 3 bases and J gave up 5 bases, with 17 bases separating them. This CDR3 has 15 amino acids. The CDR3 loop reads CAISEPRDWGHEQYF. CDR3 sequence (DNA): TGTGCCATCAGTGAACCGCGAGACTGGGGCCACGAGCAGTACTTC.

The gene calls are TRBV6-5 and TRBJ1-2, with a weak D call TRBD1 (5 bases). CDR3 length equals 11 residues. Trimming took 10 bases from V and 14 from J, leaving 20 bases between them. Germline loops: CDR1 MNHEY, CDR2 SVGAGI. The chain's CDR3 is CATGPPTVFTF. As DNA, the CDR3 is TGTGCCACTGGGCCCCCGACAGTATTTACCTTC.

The CDR3 sequence: CASSDVGGSYNEQFF. CDR3 DNA sequence: TGTGCCAGCAGTGATGTGGGGGGCTCCTACAATGAGCAGTTCTTC. The chain is built from TRBV6-1 and TRBJ2-1; a possible D gene is TRBD2 (6 bases). The ends were cut back, 3 bases at V and 0 bases at J, with 9 bases in the middle. The CDR3 spans 15 residues. Germline V gene lookup returns CDR1 MNHNS and CDR2 SASEGT.

This rearrangement joins TRBV4-3 to TRBJ2-7; TRBD2 aligns across 8 bases. The CDR3 length is 16 residues. The V and J ends lost 0 bases and 3 bases, in that order; junction bases with no gene match: 7. From germline, CDR1 is LGHNA and CDR2 YSLEER. For the CDR3, the DNA is TGCGCCAGCAGCCAAGAACCAGCGGGGGCGGTCTACGAGCAGTACTTC. Its protein is CASSQEPAGAVYEQYF.

This clone was seen more than once but under ten times. The chain has TRBV7-9 and TRBJ2-1, with 13 positions matching TRBD2. Trimming at V came to 6 bases and at J to 7 bases, leaving 18 bases not matched to a gene. The CDR3 length is 19 residues. Germline V gives CDR1 SEHNR, CDR2 FQNEAQ (reference sequence). The CDR3 region is CASSLRQAGTSGNRNEQFF. CDR3 sequence (DNA): TGTGCCAGCAGTTTAAGACAGGCCGGGACTAGCGGGAACCGAAATGAGCAGTTCTTC.

The genes are TRBV6-5 and TRBJ1-6; 7 bases agree with TRBD1. The CDR3 loop spans 13 amino acids. Germline lookup yields CDR1 MNHEY and CDR2 SVGAGI. V shed 2 bases and J 14 bases; nucleotides not matched to a gene: 6. This CDR3 reads CASSYNRGQTLHF. In DNA, the CDR3 is TGTGCCAGCAGTTACAACAGGGGCCAGACCCTCCACTTT.

This clone was seen a few times. The chain carries TRBV2 and TRBJ2-1; tentative D call: TRBD1 (6 bases). Trimming shortened V by 7 bases and J by 4 bases, and 14 bases separated the two germline ends. The CDR3 is 14 residues long. Germline values: CDR1 SNHLY, CDR2 FYNNEI. The CDR3 is CASIWQGPYNEQFF. The CDR3 DNA sequence: TGTGCCAGCATATGGCAGGGGCCATACAATGAGCAGTTCTTC.

The chain employs TRBV7-3 and TRBJ2-6; D is perhaps TRBD2 (5 bases). V was cut by 0 bases and J by 2 bases, with 8 bases left in between. Germline V gene data show CDR1 as SGHTA and CDR2 as FQGTGA. The CDR3 length is 16 residues. CDR3 bases: TGTGCCAGCAGCTTAACTGGAGGAACTGGGGCCAACGTCCTGACTTTC. This codes for CASSLTGGTGANVLTF.

The chain couples TRBV7-8 to TRBJ1-3; D is unclear. CDR3 length equals 12 residues. The germline V gene encodes CDR1 SGHVS and CDR2 FQNEAQ. The V and J ends lost 3 bases and 4 bases respectively, with 4 bases between them. CDR3 region: CASSFRGNTIYF. DNA of the CDR3: TGTGCCAGCAGCTTCAGGGGAAACACCATATATTTT.

The chain carries TRBV6-1 and TRBJ1-2; no reliable D call. Trimming pared 5 bases from V and 6 bases from J, leaving 10 bases between. CDR3 length equals 12 residues. CDR1 and CDR2 (germline): MNHNS, SASEGT. The CDR3 DNA reads TGTGCCAGCAGTCCCCGTGAGGATGGCTACACCTTC. Translated: CASSPREDGYTF.

The V and J genes are TRBV7-8 and TRBJ1-5; 7 bases line up with TRBD1. The CDR3 contains 15 residues. V shed 4 bases, J shed 7 bases, and the junction held 10 bases outside the gene matches. Germline V CDR1 and CDR2: SGHVS, FQNEAQ. In nucleotides, the CDR3 is TGTGCCAGCAGCTCTCACGACAGGGCTGGCCAGCCCCAGCATTTT. Its protein is CASSSHDRAGQPQHF.

This clone was seen a few times. This chain connects TRBV7-3 to TRBJ1-1, with D unresolved. The V end was cut by 2 bases, the J end by 1 base, with 11 bases between. The length of the CDR3 is 15 residues. In germline, CDR1 is SGHTA, CDR2 FQGTGA. CDR3 bases: TGTGCCAGCAGCTTAGAGGGAGGGAGGAACACTGAAGCTTTCTTT. It yields the protein CASSLEGGRNTEAFF.

The genes are TRBV11-3 and TRBJ2-1; D may be TRBD2 (6 bases). Per the germline V gene, CDR1 is SGHNT and CDR2 is YENEEA. The CDR3 spans 16 residues. V was trimmed by 5 bases and J by 8 bases, leaving 22 bases between them. The CDR3 reads CASSPAVGGGDHEQFF. CDR3 in DNA: TGTGCCAGCAGCCCGGCTGTGGGTGGAGGGGATCATGAGCAGTTCTTC.

Concerning this clone itself: At the DNA level, this CDR3 is encoded by other sequences in the same sample as well. V gene TRBV9 combines with J gene TRBJ1-4, with D perhaps matching TRBD1 (5 bases). This CDR3 has 15 amino acids. V dropped 0 bases and J dropped 5 bases, with 11 bases sitting between them. The germline V gene encodes CDR1 SGDLS and CDR2 YYNGEE. The CDR3 region has the DNA TGTGCCAGCAGCGTAGGGGGGGATATCAATGAAAAACTGTTTTTT. Its translation: CASSVGGDINEKLFF.

The rearrangement uses TRBV19 and TRBJ1-4; D is unresolved. The CDR3 is made up of 13 amino acids. CDR1 is LNHDA and CDR2 is SQIVND in the germline V gene (reference sequence). Trimming left V 10 bases short and J 2 bases short, with 11 bases between. CDR3 amino acids: CATAGATNEKLFF. CDR3 in DNA: TGTGCCACCGCGGGAGCCACTAATGAAAAACTGTTTTTT.

This chain joins TRBV7-6 and TRBJ1-1; no clear D gene. Germline V CDR1 and CDR2: SGHVS, FNYEAQ. This CDR3 is built from 15 residues. Deletions cut 3 bases from V and 5 bases from J, with 16 bases between. Written as DNA, the CDR3 is TGTGCCAGCAGCTTTGGTGGAGGGCCGGGGACTGAAGCTTTCTTT. It specifies CASSFGGGPGTEAFF.